A selection of T cell receptor beta chains follows, all from one sample in a study of blood T cell repertoires in COVID-19. The table came from immunoSEQ multiplex PCR; TCRdb's copy has only in-frame clones and leaves some out. The sample lists roughly 70,000 clones, around 90% seen once, with 1.4% in the top ten. Sequenced sample: peripheral blood. Receptors originate from a human donor in a cohort sampled during active COVID-19. The CDR3 runs from the conserved cysteine through the conserved F or W. D genes are given only for firm matches. Where a row states a size, it is once, few, many or the class of an expanded clone; other rows omit it.

size | J | D | V | CDR3 | DNA
. | TRBJ1-5 | . | TRBV7-3 | CASSAGDGQPQHF | TGTGCCAGCAGCGCAGGGGACGGTCAGCCCCAGCATTTT
once | TRBJ2-2 | TRBD1 | TRBV28 | CASSHGQVGAGELFF | TGTGCCAGCAGCCACGGACAGGTGGGGGCCGGGGAGCTGTTTTTT
. | TRBJ2-5 | TRBD2 | TRBV6-5 | CASSLADIQETQYF | TGTGCCAGCAGCCTAGCGGACATCCAAGAGACCCAGTACTTC
. | TRBJ1-2 | . | TRBV12-3/TRBV12-4 | CASSFTVGGYTF | TGTGCCAGCAGTTTTACAGTCGGCGGCTACACCTTC
. | TRBJ2-3 | TRBD1 | TRBV18 | CASSPVGQATDTQYF | TGTGCCAGCTCACCAGTTGGACAGGCCACAGATACGCAGTATTTT
. | TRBJ2-5 | TRBD1 | TRBV15 | CATSTNLGQGLIETQYF | TGTGCCACCAGCACAAACCTGGGACAGGGGCTGATCGAGACCCAGTACTTC
. | TRBJ2-6 | TRBD1 | TRBV19 | CASSTGAGANVLTF | TGTGCCAGTAGCACAGGGGCTGGGGCCAACGTCCTGACTTTC
. | TRBJ2-7 | . | TRBV5-1 | CASSAVRGGVHYEQYF | TGCGCCAGCAGCGCTGTGAGGGGGGGGGTCCACTACGAGCAGTACTTC
. | TRBJ1-2 | . | TRBV7-3 | CASSPNREGAGGYTF | TGTGCCAGCAGCCCCAACCGGGAGGGAGCGGGTGGCTACACCTTC
. | TRBJ2-3 | . | TRBV4-1 | CASSQERGGETDTQYF | TGCGCCAGCAGCCAAGAGAGGGGCGGGGAGACAGATACGCAGTATTTT
. | TRBJ2-3 | . | TRBV6-2/TRBV6-3 | CASSYDLSSTDTQYF | TGTGCCAGCAGTTACGACTTATCTAGCACAGATACGCAGTATTTT
. | TRBJ1-5 | TRBD1 | TRBV2 | CASSSGGGLPQHF | TGTGCCAGCAGCTCGGGAGGGGGCTTGCCCCAGCATTTT
. | TRBJ1-5 | TRBD1 | TRBV7-9 | CASSPGTGGNQPQHF | TGTGCCAGCAGCCCGGGGACAGGGGGCAATCAGCCCCAGCATTTT
. | TRBJ1-1 | TRBD1 | TRBV7-2 | CASSPGQGGLNTEAFF | TGTGCCAGCAGCCCGGGACAGGGAGGATTGAACACTGAAGCTTTCTTT
. | TRBJ2-7 | TRBD1 | TRBV28 | CASSDRDRGEQYF | TGTGCCAGCAGTGACCGGGACAGGGGCGAGCAGTACTTC
. | TRBJ2-1 | TRBD2 | TRBV27 | CASLPGLAGYNEQFF | TGTGCCAGCCTCCCAGGACTAGCGGGATACAATGAGCAGTTCTTC
once | TRBJ2-1 | TRBD2 | TRBV14 | CASSQAQGLAGRHNEQFF | TGTGCCAGCAGCCAAGCCCAGGGACTAGCGGGAAGGCACAATGAGCAGTTCTTC
. | TRBJ2-2 | TRBD1 | TRBV14 | CASRSNTGVSGELFF | TGTGCCAGCAGATCAAATACAGGGGTCTCCGGGGAGCTGTTTTTT
. | TRBJ2-1 | TRBD2 | TRBV24-1 | CATSDLAGGEQFF | TGTGCCACCAGTGACCTAGCGGGAGGTGAGCAGTTCTTC
. | TRBJ1-5 | TRBD1 | TRBV5-1 | CASSLEGQGDQPQHF | TGCGCCAGCAGCTTGGAAGGACAGGGTGATCAGCCCCAGCATTTT
. | TRBJ2-1 | . | TRBV28 | CASSTNPIGAPYLGEQFF | TGTGCCAGCAGTACAAACCCTATTGGAGCGCCCTACTTGGGTGAGCAGTTCTTC
once | TRBJ1-2 | TRBD1 | TRBV2 | CASSRQGTYGYTF | TGTGCCAGCAGTCGACAGGGGACCTATGGCTACACCTTC
. | TRBJ2-4 | TRBD1 | TRBV11-3 | CASSLGPGQGEDIQYF | TGTGCCAGCAGCTTAGGCCCCGGACAGGGCGAGGACATTCAGTACTTC
. | TRBJ2-7 | TRBD1 | TRBV7-2 | CASSQRTGTAISYEQYF | TGTGCCAGCAGCCAACGCACCGGGACAGCGATCTCCTACGAGCAGTACTTC
. | TRBJ2-2 | TRBD2 | TRBV9 | CASSVQAGGDTGELFF | TGTGCCAGCAGCGTACAAGCGGGAGGGGATACCGGGGAGCTGTTTTTT
. | TRBJ1-5 | . | TRBV28 | CASSTNQPQHF | TGTGCCAGCAGCACTAATCAGCCCCAGCATTTT
. | TRBJ2-7 | TRBD2 | TRBV6-1 | CASSEGGGGVYEQYF | TGTGCCAGCAGTGAAGGGGGGGGAGGGGTCTACGAGCAGTACTTC
. | TRBJ2-3 | . | TRBV10-1 | CASSESHTDTQYF | TGCGCCAGCAGTGAGTCACACACAGATACGCAGTATTTT
once | TRBJ2-1 | . | TRBV7-6 | CASSLTDNEQFF | TGTGCCAGCAGCTTAACGGACAATGAGCAGTTCTTC